This is a list of T cell receptor beta chains from one sample in a study of shared clonotypes between healthy human individuals. The data were produced by immunoSEQ multiplex PCR, yet TCRdb's version contains in-frame clones alone and is incomplete. The data hold approximately 1,500,000 clones, with roughly 96% observed a single time. The sequenced sample was naive CD4+ T cells sorted from blood. Receptors originate from a man aged 25-45 years in good health. CDR3s include the opening cysteine and the closing phenylalanine or tryptophan. A D gene is named only where the DNA matches it firmly. Only part of the rows carry a size: once, few, many, or a class if the clone is expanded.

CDR3aa	CDR3nt	j_gene	abundance	v_gene	d_gene
CASSPRQGGSAEAFF	TGTGCCAGCTCACCTAGACAGGGAGGGTCGGCTGAAGCTTTCTTT	TRBJ1-1	once	TRBV18	TRBD1
CASSLSVTAFYEQYF	TGTGCCAGCAGTTTATCGGTGACAGCTTTCTACGAGCAGTACTTC	TRBJ2-7	-	TRBV27	-
CASSPQSTDTQYF	TGTGCCAGCAGCCCGCAGAGCACAGATACGCAGTATTTT	TRBJ2-3	-	TRBV11-2	-
CASSDPGWTGKNEQYF	TGTGCCAGCAGTGATCCCGGGTGGACAGGGAAGAACGAGCAGTACTTC	TRBJ2-7	-	TRBV6-1	TRBD1
CAWSGTVQETQYF	TGTGCCTGGAGTGGGACAGTACAAGAGACCCAGTACTTC	TRBJ2-5	-	TRBV30	-
CASSPRTGRDEQYF	TGTGCCAGCTCACCAAGGACAGGGCGCGACGAGCAGTACTTC	TRBJ2-7	-	TRBV18	TRBD1
CASSPGTSGTTGELFF	TGTGCCAGCTCTCCCGGGACTAGCGGGACCACCGGGGAGCTGTTTTTT	TRBJ2-2	-	TRBV18	TRBD2
CASSVGLRTGGYEQYF	TGTGCCAGCAGCGTGGGGCTCAGGACAGGGGGCTACGAGCAGTACTTC	TRBJ2-7	-	TRBV9	TRBD1
CSVKDRGGGQPQHF	TGCAGCGTAAAGGACAGGGGAGGTGGTCAGCCCCAGCATTTT	TRBJ1-5	-	TRBV29-1	TRBD1
CASSSVGLAGGNSYNEQFF	TGCGCCAGCAGCTCCGTGGGACTAGCGGGAGGCAATTCCTACAATGAGCAGTTCTTC	TRBJ2-1	once	TRBV5-1	TRBD2
CASSERGLGQGYGYTF	TGTGCCAGCAGTGAAAGGGGTCTGGGCCAGGGCTATGGCTACACCTTC	TRBJ1-2	-	TRBV2	-
CASSLALLARNEQFF	TGTGCCAGCAGCTTAGCCCTGCTGGCTCGGAATGAGCAGTTCTTC	TRBJ2-1	-	TRBV13	-
CASSVETGGSYEQYF	TGTGCCAGCAGTGTCGAGACAGGGGGATCCTACGAGCAGTACTTC	TRBJ2-7	-	TRBV2	TRBD1
CASSIRPPGELFF	TGTGCCAGTAGTATTCGTCCACCCGGGGAGCTGTTTTTT	TRBJ2-2	-	TRBV19	-
CASSLPPGAGQPQHF	TGTGCCAGCAGTCTCCCCCCAGGGGCGGGTCAGCCCCAGCATTTT	TRBJ1-5	-	TRBV28	-
CASRIGSYEQYF	TGTGCCAGCAGGATCGGTTCCTACGAGCAGTACTTC	TRBJ2-7	-	TRBV5-5	-
CASSPWGQDRVYEQYF	TGTGCCAGCAGCCCTTGGGGACAGGACAGGGTCTACGAGCAGTACTTC	TRBJ2-7	-	TRBV6-6	TRBD1
CASSLGRFSERGGDNEQFF	TGTGCCAGCAGCTTAGGCCGATTCTCCGAGCGGGGGGGTGACAATGAGCAGTTCTTC	TRBJ2-1	-	TRBV11-3	TRBD2
CASSTGTSGRSVETQYF	TGTGCCAGCAGCACTGGGACTAGCGGGAGGTCGGTAGAGACCCAGTACTTC	TRBJ2-5	-	TRBV11-2	TRBD2
CASSLWSGSLSGELFF	TGTGCCAGCAGCTTGTGGAGCGGGAGTCTATCCGGGGAGCTGTTTTTT	TRBJ2-2	-	TRBV5-4	TRBD2
CASSLSARGHSGANVLTF	TGTGCCAGCAGCTTGTCTGCCAGGGGTCACTCTGGGGCCAACGTCCTGACTTTC	TRBJ2-6	once	TRBV5-4	-
CASSSHVEPQHF	TGTGCCAGCAGTTCACATGTGGAGCCCCAGCATTTT	TRBJ1-5	-	TRBV28	-
CAISEGGQETQYF	TGTGCCATCAGTGAGGGGGGGCAAGAGACCCAGTACTTC	TRBJ2-5	-	TRBV10-3	-
CASRLNAGQGYEQYF	TGTGCCAGCAGACTCAATGCGGGACAGGGTTACGAGCAGTACTTC	TRBJ2-7	-	TRBV7-8	TRBD1
CASSFRTGSIGNTIYF	TGTGCCAGCAGTTTCCGAACAGGGAGCATTGGAAACACCATATATTTT	TRBJ1-3	once	TRBV28	-
CASSPAGASTDTQYF	TGTGCCAGCAGTCCAGCTGGGGCTAGCACAGATACGCAGTATTTT	TRBJ2-3	-	TRBV28	-
CASSLGSPSGSSYEQYF	TGTGCCAGCAGCTTAGGGAGTCCTAGCGGATCCTCCTACGAGCAGTACTTC	TRBJ2-7	-	TRBV7-9	TRBD2
CASSPMQGPNEKLFF	TGTGCCAGCTCACCAATGCAGGGCCCCAATGAAAAACTGTTTTTT	TRBJ1-4	-	TRBV18	-
CASSLVRVTGEQFF	TGTGCCAGCAGCTTAGTACGAGTTACTGGTGAGCAGTTCTTC	TRBJ2-1	-	TRBV11-2	-
CASSSLGTQETQYF	TGTGCCAGCAGTTCCCTCGGGACTCAAGAGACCCAGTACTTC	TRBJ2-5	-	TRBV27	-
CASSKTLREHPQNNEQFF	TGTGCCAGCAGCAAAACCCTCAGGGAGCACCCCCAGAACAATGAGCAGTTCTTC	TRBJ2-1	-	TRBV21-1	-
CASNRANYGYTF	TGTGCCAGCAATCGGGCCAACTATGGCTACACCTTC	TRBJ1-2	few	TRBV6-1	-
CASSLYDREQHF	TGTGCCAGCAGCTTGTATGACAGGGAGCAGCATTTT	TRBJ1-5	-	TRBV5-5	TRBD1
CASSQQSQNTEAFF	TGCGCCAGCAGCCAACAGAGCCAGAACACTGAAGCTTTCTTT	TRBJ1-1	-	TRBV4-1	-
CASSDHQPQHF	TGTGCCAGCAGTGATCATCAGCCCCAGCATTTT	TRBJ1-5	-	TRBV2	-
CASSPLGQGSREQYF	TGTGCCAGCAGCCCTCTTGGACAGGGATCTCGCGAGCAGTACTTC	TRBJ2-7	-	TRBV5-5	TRBD1
CASSRTGANYGYTF	TGTGCCAGCAGTCGGACAGGAGCTAACTATGGCTACACCTTC	TRBJ1-2	-	TRBV6-5	TRBD1
CASSLNSYEQYF	TGTGCCAGCAGCTTAAACAGCTACGAGCAGTACTTC	TRBJ2-7	-	TRBV11-3	-
CASSPLLAGGSYNEQFF	TGTGCCAGCAGCCCCCTTCTAGCCGGGGGAAGCTACAATGAGCAGTTCTTC	TRBJ2-1	-	TRBV7-6	-
CASSLGQGGSNEKLFF	TGTGCCAGCAGCTTAGGACAGGGGGGAAGTAATGAAAAACTGTTTTTT	TRBJ1-4	-	TRBV7-6	TRBD1
CASSQVTDTQYF	TGTGCCAGCAGCCAGGTCACAGATACGCAGTATTTT	TRBJ2-3	-	TRBV11-2	-
CASRNSLNEQFF	TGTGCCAGTAGAAATAGCCTGAATGAGCAGTTCTTC	TRBJ2-1	-	TRBV19	-
CSVAVSVEAFF	TGCAGCGTTGCTGTTTCGGTTGAAGCTTTCTTT	TRBJ1-1	-	TRBV29-1	-
CASSLALVNNEQFF	TGTGCCAGCAGCTTGGCGCTAGTAAACAATGAGCAGTTCTTC	TRBJ2-1	-	TRBV5-8	-
CASTTRTGGRNTEAFF	TGTGCCAGCACCACCCGGACAGGGGGCCGGAACACTGAAGCTTTCTTT	TRBJ1-1	-	TRBV2	TRBD1
CASSPVAESKNIQYF	TGTGCCAGCAGCCCCGTTGCAGAGAGTAAAAACATTCAGTACTTC	TRBJ2-4	-	TRBV7-6	-
CASSRDYYIGELFF	TGCGCCAGCAGCCGGGACTATTATATCGGGGAGCTGTTTTTT	TRBJ2-2	-	TRBV4-3	TRBD2
CASSQGLAKNIQYF	TGTGCCAGCTCTCAGGGGCTAGCCAAAAACATTCAGTACTTC	TRBJ2-4	-	TRBV7-2	-
CASSGSRTGELFF	TGTGCCAGCAGCGGGAGTAGGACCGGGGAGCTGTTTTTT	TRBJ2-2	few	TRBV6-1	-
CASSAKRLRQGIGLNYGYTF	TGTGCCAGCAGCGCAAAGAGACTTCGACAGGGCATAGGTTTAAATTATGGCTACACCTTC	TRBJ1-2	-	TRBV27	TRBD1
CASSSWGLSYEQYF	TGTGCCAGCAGCTCGTGGGGACTCTCCTACGAGCAGTACTTC	TRBJ2-7	-	TRBV5-8	-
CASTSGNRYNEQFF	TGTGCCAGCACTAGCGGGAATCGCTACAATGAGCAGTTCTTC	TRBJ2-1	-	TRBV6-1	TRBD2
CASSSLAGSYNEQFF	TGCGCCAGCAGTTCTCTCGCGGGCTCCTACAATGAGCAGTTCTTC	TRBJ2-1	-	TRBV4-3	-
CASSPSGSPLHF	TGTGCCAGCAGTCCATCGGGTTCACCCCTCCACTTT	TRBJ1-6	-	TRBV7-9	-